The 26 T cell receptor beta chains below all came from one sample that was sequenced in a study of blood T cell repertoires in COVID-19. Clones were sequenced by immunoSEQ multiplex PCR, and TCRdb holds only the in-frame ones, with some missing. The sample lists 150,000 to 200,000 clones, approximately 83% seen once, with around 13% in the top ten. Sequencing was done on a sample of PBMCs or T cells enriched from blood (not recorded which). Receptors originate from a woman aged 55 to 70 who had recovered from COVID-19.

A note on this clone: Other nucleotide sequences in the sample specify the same CDR3. The V and J genes are TRBV5-1 and TRBJ1-6; 10 nucleotides agree with TRBD1. The CDR3 is 15 amino acids. The germline V gene encodes CDR1 SGHRS and CDR2 YFSETQ. Losses at the gene ends were 0 bases for V and 10 bases for J; bases not matched to a gene: 4. The CDR3 sequence: CASSLAGQGESPLHF. CDR3 DNA: TGCGCCAGCAGCTTGGCCGGACAGGGGGAATCACCCCTCCACTTT.

The chain recombines TRBV5-6 with TRBJ2-7; 7 positions agree with TRBD1. Trimming cost V 4 bases and J 3 bases; bases outside gene matches: 7. The CDR3 length is 14 residues. CDR1 and CDR2 from the germline V gene are SGHDT and YYEEEE. DNA for the CDR3: TGTGCCAGCAGCCCCGACAGGGCGTACTACGAGCAGTACTTC. The encoded protein is CASSPDRAYYEQYF.

The rearrangement joins TRBV9 to TRBJ1-2; D is possibly TRBD1 (5 bases). Trimming stripped 0 bases from V and 6 bases from J, with 9 bases between. Germline V gene data show CDR1 as SGDLS and CDR2 as YYNGEE. CDR3 length: 13 amino acids. CDR3 in DNA: TGTGCCAGCAGCGTAGTGTCAGGGAATGGCTACACCTTC. Translated, it gives CASSVVSGNGYTF.

The V and J genes are TRBV6-5 and TRBJ1-1; perhaps TRBD1 as D (5 bases). Trimming took 7 bases from V and 1 from J, leaving 16 bases between them. Looked up from germline, CDR1 is MNHEY and CDR2 is SVGAGI. There are 15 residues in the CDR3. The DNA of the CDR3 is TGTGCCAGCAAAGGGGCCCAAACCCAGAACACTGAAGCTTTCTTT. Its protein is CASKGAQTQNTEAFF.

This clone was detected only a few times. This sequence joins TRBV6-5 and TRBJ1-2, with no clear D. V lost 0 bases and J lost 4, with 12 bases in between. Germline V gene data show CDR1 as MNHEY and CDR2 as SVGAGI. This CDR3 is 15 amino acids long. The CDR3 DNA reads as TGTGCCAGCAGTTACTCTGGCGGGAAGACCTATGGCTACACCTTC. It encodes CASSYSGGKTYGYTF.

The chain uses TRBV5-1 and TRBJ1-1; a weak D match, TRBD1 (6 bases). The CDR3 runs 16 residues. The germline CDR1 and CDR2 sequences are SGHRS and YFSETQ. The ends were cut back, 1 base at V and 2 bases at J, with 15 bases in the middle. This CDR3 reads CASSLTQGRYNTEAFF. Written as DNA, the CDR3 is TGCGCCAGCAGCTTGACCCAGGGGAGATATAACACTGAAGCTTTCTTT. The entire variable domain, with the rest obtained from reference TRBV5-1 and TRBJ1-1, is as follows: KAGVTQTPRYLIKTRGQQVTLSCSPISGHRSVSWYQQTPGQGLQFLFEYFSETQRNKGNFPGRFSGRQFSNSRSEMNVSTLELGDSALYLCASSLTQGRYNTEAFFGQGTRLTVV.

This chain joins TRBV5-1 and TRBJ1-6, with D perhaps TRBD1 (6 bases). CDR1 is SGHRS, CDR2 YFSETQ, per germline. This CDR3 region has 13 residues. Trimming pared 4 bases from V and 8 bases from J, leaving 10 bases between. This chain's CDR3 is CASSAYRDSPLHF. CDR3 nucleotide sequence: TGCGCCAGCAGCGCATACAGGGATTCACCCCTCCACTTT.

This clone was seen once. J is TRBJ2-5 and V is TRBV6-2 or TRBV6-3; 8 nucleotides line up with TRBD2. The V gene end was trimmed by 6 bases and the J gene end by 1 base; junction bases not matched to a gene: 4. CDR3 length: 14 residues. CDR1 and CDR2 from the germline V gene are MNHEY and SVGEGT. This CDR3 is CASSPGGAQETQYF. The CDR3, as DNA: TGTGCCAGCAGCCCGGGGGGGGCCCAAGAGACCCAGTACTTC.

V gene TRBV6-5 combines with J gene TRBJ2-7; weak D call: TRBD2 (5 bases). Trimming took off 6 bases at V and 4 bases at J, with 16 bases between the two ends. Germline values: CDR1 MNHEY, CDR2 SVGAGI. The length of the CDR3 is 14 residues. The CDR3 spells CASRPRALKYEQYF. The CDR3 DNA reads as TGTGCCAGCAGGCCGAGGGCGCTTAAGTACGAGCAGTACTTC.

The chain recombines TRBV5-1 with TRBJ2-3, with 8 bases lining up with TRBD2. Germline trimming cut 4 bases from V and 9 bases from J; bases unmatched to any gene: 13. This CDR3 region has 15 residues. The germline gives CDR1 SGHRS, CDR2 YFSETQ. The CDR3 loop is CASSRGLDPPGTQYF. DNA for the CDR3: TGCGCCAGCAGCCGGGGACTAGACCCTCCGGGGACGCAGTATTTT.

This sequence joins TRBV28 and TRBJ2-5; 14 nucleotides agree with TRBD2. The CDR3 runs to 15 residues. The V segment lost 5 bases and the J segment 5 bases; nucleotides outside the gene matches: 4. Germline V gives CDR1 MDHEN, CDR2 SYDVKM. The CDR3 DNA reads TGTGCCAGCAGTCCGGGACTAGCGGGAGTGGAGACCCAGTACTTC. It specifies CASSPGLAGVETQYF.

The chain carries TRBV7-2 and TRBJ2-1; D uncertain. The germline gives CDR1 SGHTA, CDR2 FQGNSA. The CDR3 sequence is 13 residues long. Trimming took 1 base from V and 5 from J, leaving 6 bases between them. In nucleotides, the CDR3 is TGTGCCAGCAGCTTAGACCAGAACAATGAGCAGTTCTTC. This sequence encodes CASSLDQNNEQFF.

This clone has a handful of counts. The J gene is TRBJ1-1, the V gene TRBV6-5, with D perhaps matching TRBD1 (6 bases). V was pared by 7 bases and J by 0 bases, with 15 bases between. CDR3 length equals 15 residues. Germline CDR1 MNHEY, CDR2 SVGAGI. The CDR3 region has the DNA TGTGCCAGCACCAAGACAGGTTTCATGAACACTGAAGCTTTCTTT. Translating it yields CASTKTGFMNTEAFF.

This chain uses TRBV28 with TRBJ2-5; D gene ambiguous. This CDR3 contains 12 residues. The V end lost 4 bases, the J end lost 7 bases, and 10 bases lay between the germline ends. Germline values: CDR1 MDHEN, CDR2 SYDVKM. CDR3 region: CASSSLKRTQYF. CDR3 in DNA: TGTGCCAGCAGTTCGCTAAAACGGACCCAGTACTTC.

This chain uses TRBV15 with TRBJ2-1, with D perhaps TRBD1 (6 bases). This CDR3 spans 15 amino acids. CDR1 is LNHNV, CDR2 YYDKDF, per germline (reference sequence). V was clipped by 1 base and J by 2 bases, with 9 bases between them. CDR3 sequence reads: CATSRARGTYNEQFF. CDR3 in DNA: TGTGCCACCAGCAGAGCGAGGGGGACCTACAATGAGCAGTTCTTC.

The chain links TRBV3-1 (or the pseudogene TRBV3-2) to TRBJ1-1, with D hard to call. Trimming took off 3 bases at V and 6 bases at J, with 5 bases between the two ends. This CDR3 is 11 amino acids long. Germline V gives CDR1 LGHDT, CDR2 YNNKEL (reference sequence). Here the CDR3 reads CASSHSAEAFF. The DNA of the CDR3 is TGTGCCAGCAGCCATAGTGCTGAAGCTTTCTTT.

The V call is TRBV19, the J call TRBJ1-5; 7 nucleotides align to TRBD1. The CDR3 spans 15 residues. Trimming at V came to 3 bases and at J to 3 bases, leaving 5 bases not matched to a gene. Germline values: CDR1 LNHDA, CDR2 SQIVND (reference sequence). The CDR3 DNA reads TGTGCCAGTAGTATTGGCAGGGGGGTCAATCAGCCCCAGCATTTT. Amino acids: CASSIGRGVNQPQHF.

This clone was seen a handful of times. This sequence joins TRBV10-3 and TRBJ2-3; 9 nucleotides line up with TRBD1. The CDR3 runs to 14 residues. J lost 2 bases, V lost 10 bases, and 7 bases had no gene match. Germline V gene data show CDR1 as ENHRY and CDR2 as SYGVKD. The CDR3 DNA reads TGTGCCACGAGCGGGACAGGGACCACAGATACGCAGTATTTT. Translating it yields CATSGTGTTDTQYF.

Only one count was recorded for this clone. The chain recombines TRBV28 with TRBJ2-5; 9 bases map to TRBD1. J was trimmed by 3 bases and V by 4 bases; bases with no gene match: 15. Germline CDR1 is MDHEN and CDR2 is SYDVKM. The CDR3 extends over 18 amino acids. Written as DNA, the CDR3 is TGTGCCAGCAGTTCTCGGACAGGGGACTCTCCTCCGAAAGAGACCCAGTACTTC. Translated: CASSSRTGDSPPKETQYF. The complete variable domain, with remaining parts taken from reference TRBV28 and TRBJ2-5, reads DVKVTQSSRYLVKRTGEKVFLECVQDMDHENMFWYRQDPGLGLRLIYFSYDVKMKEKGDIPEGYSVSREKKERFSLILESASTNQTSMYLCASSSRTGDSPPKETQYFGPGTRLLVL.

V is TRBV9 and J is TRBJ1-6, with TRBD1 matching over 7 bases. Losses at the gene ends were 4 bases for V and 7 bases for J; bases not matched to a gene: 8. Germline-derived CDR1 and CDR2 are SGDLS and YYNGEE. CDR3 length: 15 residues. The CDR3 spells CASSSGQVHNSPLHF. The DNA of the CDR3 is TGTGCCAGCAGCTCCGGACAGGTGCACAATTCACCCCTCCACTTT.

This clone was found once. The chain combines TRBV11-2 with TRBJ2-1; TRBD2 aligns across 11 bases. This CDR3 has 16 amino acids. The germline V gene has CDR1 SGHAT and CDR2 FQNNGV. Losses at the gene ends were 1 base for V and 2 bases for J; bases not matched to a gene: 1. The CDR3 DNA reads as TGTGCCAGCAGCTTAGTAGCGGGGGGGGCCTACAATGAGCAGTTCTTC. This gives the protein CASSLVAGGAYNEQFF. The variable domain in full, with the rest retrieved from reference TRBV11-2 and TRBJ2-1, is EAGVAQSPRYKIIEKRQSVAFWCNPISGHATLYWYQQILGQGPKLLIQFQNNGVVDDSQLPKDRFSAERLKGVDSTLKIQPAKLEDSAVYLCASSLVAGGAYNEQFFGPGTRLTVL.

This clone was observed once. V gene TRBV24-1 combines with J gene TRBJ1-5; 11 positions agree with TRBD1. This CDR3 has 15 residues. The ends lost 7 bases at V and 4 bases at J; junction bases unmatched: 5. CDR1 KGHDR and CDR2 SFDVKD come from the germline V gene. The CDR3 protein is CATSRGQGVNQPQHF. DNA of the CDR3: TGTGCCACCAGCCGGGGACAGGGGGTAAATCAGCCCCAGCATTTT.

This clone was detected a few times. The CDR3: CASSRQGAGEKLFF. In DNA, the CDR3 is TGTGCCAGCAGTCGACAGGGGGCTGGGGAAAAACTGTTTTTT. V usage is TRBV6-6 and J usage is TRBJ1-4; 10 bases line up with TRBD1. The V gene end was trimmed by 5 bases and the J gene end by 8 bases; junction bases not matched to a gene: 5. The CDR3 spans 14 residues. The germline gives CDR1 MNHNY, CDR2 SVGAGI (reference sequence).

The rearrangement links TRBV28 to TRBJ1-1; 8 positions match TRBD1. V shed 7 bases and J 4 bases; nucleotides not matched to a gene: 5. Germline V gene lookup returns CDR1 MDHEN and CDR2 SYDVKM. The CDR3 is 13 residues long. The CDR3 bases are TGTGCCAGCACTCTTACAGGGGGCACTGAAGCTTTCTTT. Protein: CASTLTGGTEAFF.

The chain links TRBV7-2 to TRBJ1-5; D gene uncertain. The germline CDR1 and CDR2 sequences are SGHTA and FQGNSA. This CDR3 is 14 amino acids long. V lost 1 base and J 4 bases, leaving 8 bases between the germline ends. CDR3 coding DNA: TGTGCCAGCAGCTTAGAGGGAGGGAATCAGCCCCAGCATTTT. Translation: CASSLEGGNQPQHF.

The genes are TRBV5-5 and TRBJ1-2, with a possible D match to TRBD1 (6 bases). Germline CDR1 and CDR2: SGHKS and YYEKEE (reference sequence). This CDR3 spans 16 amino acids. V was clipped by 4 bases and J by 4 bases, with 20 bases between them. Written as DNA, the CDR3 is TGTGCCAGCAGCCTCGGCGGGGGCGCGGGCCTCTATGGCTACACCTTC. Protein product: CASSLGGGAGLYGYTF.